One and the same sample provided the 16 T cell receptor beta chains below, sequenced in a study of T cell repertoires in aging, cancer and after chemotherapy. Multiplex touch-down PCR with TRB-A/B primers amplified rearranged V-D-J TRB sequences. TCRdb re-called the multiplex PCR reads through MiXCR, storing one row per CDR3 protein. The table includes 2,100 or so distinct CDR3 sequences, nearly 20% detected once. Peripheral blood genomic DNA, not sorted cells or RNA, was the template. Source material: blood. The receptors were gathered from a human donor with a solid tumor.

The chain combines TRBV11-1 with TRBJ2-7; TRBD1 matches at 8 bases. The CDR3 consists of 16 residues. After removal of 2 bases from V and 0 bases from J, the junction contained 6 bases not matched to a gene. Germline V gives CDR1 SGHAT, CDR2 FQDESV (reference sequence). The CDR3, as DNA: TGTGCCAGCAGCTTAAACCCCGGGACAGGCTCCTACGAGCAGTACGTC. Protein sequence: CASSLNPGTGSYEQYV.

This clonotype is categorized as medium-sized. The rearrangement uses TRBV14 and TRBJ1-6; TRBD1 aligns across 7 bases. Germline V lookup: CDR1 SGHDN, CDR2 FVKESK. This CDR3 is 13 amino acids long. V gave up 5 bases and J gave up 11 bases; unmatched junction bases: 6. DNA for the CDR3: TGTGCCAGCAGCTACGGGACAGCGGCACCCCTCCACTTT. It translates to CASSYGTAAPLHF.

Note on this clonotype: A read error may be the cause here, since a much bigger clone is one base away. The J gene is TRBJ2-7, the V gene TRBV14; D possibly corresponds to TRBD2 (7 bases). The CDR3 sequence is 16 residues long. CDR1 SGHDN and CDR2 FVKESK come from the germline V gene. Trimming removed 2 bases from V and 7 bases from J, with 21 bases in between. The CDR3 DNA is TGTGCCAGCAGCCAAAAGGGGGGGAGAGGTTGGAGTGAGCAGTACTTC. It is translated as CASSQKGGRGWSEQYF.

This clonotype is medium-sized (0.01 to 0.1%) by share. The chain recombines TRBV6-5 with TRBJ2-2, with D tentatively TRBD1 (5 bases). Trimming left V 8 bases short and J 1 base short, with 8 bases between. Per germline, CDR1 MNHEY and CDR2 SVGAGI. There are 13 residues in the CDR3. The CDR3: CASSRGNTGELFF. The CDR3, as DNA: TGTGCCAGCTCAAGGGGGAACACCGGGGAGCTGTTTTTT.

The J gene is TRBJ2-2, the V gene TRBV5-1; D is perhaps TRBD2 (5 bases). Trimming left V 4 bases short and J 6 bases short, with 19 bases between. CDR1 is SGHRS and CDR2 is YFSETQ in the germline V gene. CDR3 length: 16 amino acids. CDR3 DNA: TGCGCCAGCAGCCCGGAGGCTGACCTGAGGCCCGGGGAGCTGTTTTTT. Translated, it gives CASSPEADLRPGELFF.

The CDR3 DNA is TGTGCCAGCAGTCGTCGTTTACAGGGCAGGATGAACACTGAAGCTTTCTTT. This sequence encodes CASSRRLQGRMNTEAFF. The J gene is TRBJ1-1, the V gene TRBV12-3 or TRBV12-4, with D possibly being TRBD1 (6 bases). This CDR3 has 17 residues. V gave up 5 bases and J gave up 0 bases, with 19 bases separating them.

Within the sample, this clonotype is medium-sized. This chain uses TRBV19 with TRBJ1-1; D ambiguous. The CDR3 is made up of 15 amino acids. CDR1 is LNHDA, CDR2 SQIVND, per germline (reference sequence). V was shortened by 0 bases and J by 1 base, with 9 bases between the two germline ends. CDR3 DNA: TGTGCCAGTAGTATAGAGCCAGTTACGAACACTGAAGCTTTCTTT. Its protein product is CASSIEPVTNTEAFF.

By share, this clonotype counts as medium-sized (0.01 to 0.1%). The chain recombines TRBV19 with TRBJ2-1; D might be TRBD2 (5 bases). The CDR3 spans 16 residues. The germline V and J ends were trimmed by 4 bases and 5 bases, with 18 bases remaining between them. Germline V lookup: CDR1 LNHDA, CDR2 SQIVND (reference sequence). The CDR3 DNA reads as TGTGCCAGTAGTAAATACCCTGGGCGGGTGGACAATGAGCAGTTCTTC. It encodes CASSKYPGRVDNEQFF.

Relative to its sample, this clonotype is medium-sized. The chain couples TRBV20-1 to TRBJ2-2; D call uncertain. Trimming removed 6 bases at V and 0 bases at J, with 23 bases between. The CDR3 runs 18 residues. CDR1 is DFQATT and CDR2 is SNEGSKA in the germline V gene (reference sequence). The DNA for the CDR3 is TGCAGTGCGTTTGACCGATCCTATGACACTGCGAACACCGGGGAGCTGTTTTTT. Its protein is CSAFDRSYDTANTGELFF.

V is TRBV25-1 and J is TRBJ1-1, with D maybe TRBD1 (5 bases). The CDR3 has 13 amino acids. CDR1 is MGHDK, CDR2 SYGVNS, per germline. Trimming pared 0 bases from V and 5 bases from J, leaving 7 bases between. The CDR3 loop is CASSEYGGTEAFF. The CDR3 DNA sequence: TGTGCCAGCAGTGAATACGGGGGAACTGAAGCTTTCTTT.

The rearrangement joins TRBV5-1 to TRBJ2-1, with 8 positions matching TRBD1. J was trimmed by 5 bases and V by 1 base; bases with no gene match: 5. The CDR3 sequence is 15 residues long. Germline CDR1 and CDR2: SGHRS and YFSETQ. The CDR3 is CASSLSTGVNNEQFF. The DNA of the CDR3 is TGCGCCAGCAGCTTGTCGACAGGGGTTAACAATGAGCAGTTCTTC.

In this sample, this clonotype is large. The rearrangement joins TRBV19 to TRBJ2-3; 7 bases fit TRBD2. Losses at the gene ends were 6 bases for V and 2 bases for J; bases not matched to a gene: 5. CDR3 size: 14 residues. Germline V gene sequence: CDR1 LNHDA, CDR2 SQIVND (reference sequence). In DNA, the CDR3 is TGTGCCAGTAGGAGCGGGACGTTCACAGATACGCAGTATTTT. Translating it yields CASRSGTFTDTQYF.

This clonotype was counted a few times. The V call is TRBV12-3 or TRBV12-4, the J call TRBJ2-1, with D possibly TRBD2 on 6 matching bases. This CDR3 contains 17 residues. CDR3 coding DNA: TGTGCTAGTGGAGCCAGCCCGGGACTCCCACCTTTCGATGAGCAGTTCTTC. This gives the protein CASGASPGLPPFDEQFF.

The CDR3 sequence is CASRRDRESETQYF. In DNA, the CDR3 is TGTGCCAGCAGACGGGACAGGGAATCCGAGACCCAGTACTTC. The chain couples TRBV6-5 to TRBJ2-5; 9 bases are shared with TRBD1. Germline CDR1 and CDR2: MNHEY and SVGAGI. The CDR3 totals 14 residues. V dropped 6 bases and J dropped 5; count of bases not matched to a gene: 7.

This clonotype is categorized as medium-sized. The chain employs TRBV6-2 or TRBV6-3 and TRBJ1-1; D remains ambiguous. The CDR3 is 13 residues long. The germline V gene has CDR1 MNHEY and CDR2 SVGEGT. Trimming pared 7 bases from V and 1 base from J, leaving 10 bases between. The CDR3 region is CASKQLANTEAFF. Written as DNA, the CDR3 is TGTGCCAGCAAACAGCTTGCGAACACTGAAGCTTTCTTT.

This clonotype is medium-sized (0.01 to 0.1%) in the sample. The chain employs TRBV18 and TRBJ2-1; 9 bases fit TRBD1. The length of the CDR3 is 15 residues. Looked up from germline, CDR1 is KGHSH and CDR2 is LQKENI. Trimming took 1 base from V and 4 from J; bases not matched to a gene: 2. CDR3: CASSPRQGDYNEQFF. DNA of the CDR3: TGTGCCAGCTCACCACGACAGGGGGATTACAATGAGCAGTTCTTC.